The T cell receptor beta chain described here comes from a study of blood T cell repertoires in COVID-19. Study context: Both acute and convalescent COVID-19 samples were obtained from the United States, Italy and Spain.

The germline gives CDR1 PRHDT, CDR2 FYEKMQ (reference sequence). CDR3 size: 14 residues. Germline trimming cut 5 bases from V and 5 bases from J; bases unmatched to any gene: 3. Original handling: Estimated nucleated cell counts came from reference gene primer amplification. Clones were sequenced by immunoSEQ multiplex PCR, and TCRdb holds only the in-frame ones, with some missing. D and trimming were read from the DNA, whereas the V and J calls and clone size are those reported in that table. The sample holds 200,000 to 250,000 clones, about 85% seen once. Sequenced input: peripheral blood. The chain employs TRBV13 and TRBJ2-3; TRBD2 matches at 11 bases. The TCR was taken from a man aged 35 to 55 with acute or convalescent COVID-19. The CDR3 DNA reads TGTGCCAGCAGCCTCGGGACTAGCGGAGATACGCAGTATTTT. Protein product: CASSLGTSGDTQYF.